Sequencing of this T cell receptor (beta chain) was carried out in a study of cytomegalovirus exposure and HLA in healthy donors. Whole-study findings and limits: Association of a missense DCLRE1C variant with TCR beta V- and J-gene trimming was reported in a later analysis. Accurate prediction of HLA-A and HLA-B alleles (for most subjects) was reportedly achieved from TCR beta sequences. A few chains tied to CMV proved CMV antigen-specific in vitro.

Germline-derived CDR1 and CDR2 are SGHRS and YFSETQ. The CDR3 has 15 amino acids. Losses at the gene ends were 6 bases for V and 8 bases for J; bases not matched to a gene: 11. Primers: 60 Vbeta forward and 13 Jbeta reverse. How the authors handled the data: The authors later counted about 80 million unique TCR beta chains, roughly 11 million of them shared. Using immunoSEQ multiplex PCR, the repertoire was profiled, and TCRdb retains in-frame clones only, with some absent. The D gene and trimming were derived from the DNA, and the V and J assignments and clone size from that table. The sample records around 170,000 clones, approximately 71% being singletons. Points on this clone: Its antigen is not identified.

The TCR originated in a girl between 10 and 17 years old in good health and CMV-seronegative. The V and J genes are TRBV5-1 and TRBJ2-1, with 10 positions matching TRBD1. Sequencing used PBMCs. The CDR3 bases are TGCGCCAGCACCTCTACCGGGACAGGGGTCGATGAGCAGTTCTTC. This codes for CASTSTGTGVDEQFF.